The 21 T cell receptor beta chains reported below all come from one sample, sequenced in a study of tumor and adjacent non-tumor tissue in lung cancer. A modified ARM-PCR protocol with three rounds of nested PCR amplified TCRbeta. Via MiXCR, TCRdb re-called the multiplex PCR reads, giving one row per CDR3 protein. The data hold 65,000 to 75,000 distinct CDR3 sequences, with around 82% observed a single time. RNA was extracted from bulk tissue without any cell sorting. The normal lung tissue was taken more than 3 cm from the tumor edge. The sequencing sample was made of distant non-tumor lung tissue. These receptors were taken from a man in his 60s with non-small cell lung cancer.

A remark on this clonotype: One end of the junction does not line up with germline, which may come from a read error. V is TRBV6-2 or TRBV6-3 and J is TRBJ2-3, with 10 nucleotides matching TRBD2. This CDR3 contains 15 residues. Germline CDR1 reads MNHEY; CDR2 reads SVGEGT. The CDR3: CASGYQTSGPDTQCF. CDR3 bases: TGTGCCAGCGGTTACCAGACTAGCGGGCCAGATACGCAGTGTTTT.

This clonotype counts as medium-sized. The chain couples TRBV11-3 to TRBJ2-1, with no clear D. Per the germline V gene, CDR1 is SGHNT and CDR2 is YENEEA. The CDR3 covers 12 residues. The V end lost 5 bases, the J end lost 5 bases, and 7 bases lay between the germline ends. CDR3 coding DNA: TGTGCCAGCAGCGAAACAGACAATGAGCAGTTCTTC. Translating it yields CASSETDNEQFF.

CDR3 nucleotide sequence: TGCAGCGTAGTGACAGAGACCGGGAACTATGGCTACACCTTC. Its protein is CSVVTETGNYGYTF. The gene calls are TRBV29-1 and TRBJ1-2; maybe TRBD1 (5 bases). This CDR3 has 14 amino acids. The V end lost 6 bases, the J end lost 2 bases, and 16 bases lay between the germline ends. The germline CDR1 and CDR2 sequences are SQVTM and ANQGSEA.

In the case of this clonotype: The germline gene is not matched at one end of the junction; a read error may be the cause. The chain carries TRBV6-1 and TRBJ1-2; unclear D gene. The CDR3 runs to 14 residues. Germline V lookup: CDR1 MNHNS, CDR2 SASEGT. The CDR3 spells CACSEGITAYGYTF. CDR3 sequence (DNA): TGTGCCTGCAGTGAAGGTATAACTGCCTATGGCTACACCTTC.

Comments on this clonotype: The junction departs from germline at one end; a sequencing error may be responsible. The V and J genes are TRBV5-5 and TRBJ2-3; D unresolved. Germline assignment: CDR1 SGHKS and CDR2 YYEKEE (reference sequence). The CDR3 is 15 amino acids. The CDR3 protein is CDSSRWGKRPDTQYF. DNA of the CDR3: TGTGACAGCAGCCGGTGGGGAAAGAGGCCAGATACGCAGTATTTT. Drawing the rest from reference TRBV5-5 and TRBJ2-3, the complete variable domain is DAGVTQSPTHLIKTRGQQVTLRCSPISGHKSVSWYQQVLGQGPQFIFQYYEKEERGRGNFPDRFSARQFPNYSSELNVNALLLGDSALYLCDSSRWGKRPDTQYFGPGTRLTVL.

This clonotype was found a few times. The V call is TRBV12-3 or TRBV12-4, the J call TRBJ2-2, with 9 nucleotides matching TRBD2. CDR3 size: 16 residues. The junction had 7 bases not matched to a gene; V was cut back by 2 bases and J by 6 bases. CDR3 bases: TGTGCCAGCAGTTTATTAGCGGGAGTGAATGCCGGGGAGCTGTTTTTT. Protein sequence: CASSLLAGVNAGELFF.

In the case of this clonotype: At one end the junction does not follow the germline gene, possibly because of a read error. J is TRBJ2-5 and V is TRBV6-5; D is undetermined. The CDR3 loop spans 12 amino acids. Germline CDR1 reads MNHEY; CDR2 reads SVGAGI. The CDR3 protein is CASATGGETQHF. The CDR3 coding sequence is TGTGCCAGCGCCACGGGCGGTGAGACCCAGCACTTC.

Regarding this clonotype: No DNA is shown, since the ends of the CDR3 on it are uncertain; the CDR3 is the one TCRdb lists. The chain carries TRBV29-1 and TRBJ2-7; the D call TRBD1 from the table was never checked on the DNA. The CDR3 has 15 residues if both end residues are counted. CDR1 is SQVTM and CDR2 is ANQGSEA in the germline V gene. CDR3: CSVGGGTGVLYEPYF.

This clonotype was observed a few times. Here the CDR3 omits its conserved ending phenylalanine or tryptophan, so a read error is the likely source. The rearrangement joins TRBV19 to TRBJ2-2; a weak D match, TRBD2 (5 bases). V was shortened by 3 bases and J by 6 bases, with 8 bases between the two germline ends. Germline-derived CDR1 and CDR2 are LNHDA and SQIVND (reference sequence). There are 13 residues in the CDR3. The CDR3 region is CASSILASGELFL. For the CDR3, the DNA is TGTGCCAGTAGTATCTTAGCGTCCGGGGAGCTGTTTCTT.

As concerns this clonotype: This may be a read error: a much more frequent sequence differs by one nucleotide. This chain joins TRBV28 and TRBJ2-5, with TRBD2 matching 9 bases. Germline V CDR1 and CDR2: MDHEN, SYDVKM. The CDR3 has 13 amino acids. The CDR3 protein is CVSSLLAGETQYF. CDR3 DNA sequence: TGTGTCAGCAGTTTACTAGCGGGAGAGACCCAGTACTTC.

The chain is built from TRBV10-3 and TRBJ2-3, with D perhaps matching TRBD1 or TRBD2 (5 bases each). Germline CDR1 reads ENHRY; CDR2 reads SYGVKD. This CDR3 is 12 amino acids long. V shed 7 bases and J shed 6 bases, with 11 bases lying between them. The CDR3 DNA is TGTGCCATCAATGGGACGGGGGATACGCAGTATTTT. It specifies CAINGTGDTQYF.

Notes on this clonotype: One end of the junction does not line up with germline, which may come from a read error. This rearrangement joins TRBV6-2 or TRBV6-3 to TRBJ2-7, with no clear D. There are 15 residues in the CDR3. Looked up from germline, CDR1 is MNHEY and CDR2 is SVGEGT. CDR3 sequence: CTSSFGQRFSYEQYF. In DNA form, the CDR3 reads TGTACCAGCAGTTTCGGTCAAAGGTTCTCCTACGAGCAGTACTTC.

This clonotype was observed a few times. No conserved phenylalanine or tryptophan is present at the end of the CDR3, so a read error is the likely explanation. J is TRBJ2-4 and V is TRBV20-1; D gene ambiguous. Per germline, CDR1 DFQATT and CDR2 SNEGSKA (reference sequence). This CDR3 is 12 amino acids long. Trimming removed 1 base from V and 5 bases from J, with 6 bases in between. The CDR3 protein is CSARGTENIQYI. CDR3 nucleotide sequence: TGCAGTGCTAGAGGCACGGAAAACATTCAGTACATC.

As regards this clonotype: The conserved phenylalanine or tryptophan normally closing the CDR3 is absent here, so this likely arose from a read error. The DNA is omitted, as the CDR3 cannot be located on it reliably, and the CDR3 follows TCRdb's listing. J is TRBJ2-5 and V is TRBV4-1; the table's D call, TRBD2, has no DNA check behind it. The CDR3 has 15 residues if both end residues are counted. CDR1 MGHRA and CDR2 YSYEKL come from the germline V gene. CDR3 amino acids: CASSLGREPWETQHY.

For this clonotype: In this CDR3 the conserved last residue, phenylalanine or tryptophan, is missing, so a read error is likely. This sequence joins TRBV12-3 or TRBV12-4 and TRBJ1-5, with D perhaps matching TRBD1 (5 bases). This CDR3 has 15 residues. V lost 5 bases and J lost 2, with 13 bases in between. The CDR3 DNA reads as TGTGCCAGCAGTCGACTTGGACAAGGCAATCAGCCCCAGCATATT. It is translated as CASSRLGQGNQPQHI.

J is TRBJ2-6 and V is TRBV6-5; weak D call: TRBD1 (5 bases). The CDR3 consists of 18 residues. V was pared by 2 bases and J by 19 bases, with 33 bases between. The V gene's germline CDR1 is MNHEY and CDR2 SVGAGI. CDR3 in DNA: TGTGCCAGCAGTTACCGTTACCCCCCTCAAAGCTGGGGCCAACGTCCTACTTTC. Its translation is CASSYRYPPQSWGQRPTF.

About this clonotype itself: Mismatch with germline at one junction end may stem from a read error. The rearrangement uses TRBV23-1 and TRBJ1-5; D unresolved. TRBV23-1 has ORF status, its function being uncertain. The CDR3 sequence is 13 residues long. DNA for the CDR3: TGCGCCAGCAGTCAAACGGAAAATCAGCCCCTGTATTTT. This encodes CASSQTENQPLYF.

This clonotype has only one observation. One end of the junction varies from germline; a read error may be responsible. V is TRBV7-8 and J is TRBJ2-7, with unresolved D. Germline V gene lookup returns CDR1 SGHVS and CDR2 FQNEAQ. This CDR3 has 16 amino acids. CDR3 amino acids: CGSSLDGLGSSYVQYF. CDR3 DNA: TGTGGCAGCAGTTTAGATGGGCTCGGCAGCTCCTACGTGCAGTACTTC.

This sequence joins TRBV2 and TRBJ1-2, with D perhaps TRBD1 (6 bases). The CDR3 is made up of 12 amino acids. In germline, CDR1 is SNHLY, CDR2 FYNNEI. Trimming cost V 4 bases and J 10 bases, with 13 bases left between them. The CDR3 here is CASSVQGNDYTF. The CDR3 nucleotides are TGTGCCAGCAGTGTACAGGGTAATGACTACACCTTC. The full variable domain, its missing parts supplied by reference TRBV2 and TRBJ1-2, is EPEVTQTPSHQVTQMGQEVILRCVPISNHLYFYWYRQILGQKVEFLVSFYNNEISEKSEIFDDQFSVERPDGSNFTLKIRSTKLEDSAMYFCASSVQGNDYTFGSGTRLTVV.

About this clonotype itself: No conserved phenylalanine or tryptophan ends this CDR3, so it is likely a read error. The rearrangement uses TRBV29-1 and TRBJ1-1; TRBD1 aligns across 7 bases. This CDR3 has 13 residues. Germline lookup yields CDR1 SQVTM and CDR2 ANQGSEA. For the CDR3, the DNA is TGCAGCGCCTCTGCAGGGGGGGACACTAAAGCTTTCATT. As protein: CSASAGGDTKAFI.

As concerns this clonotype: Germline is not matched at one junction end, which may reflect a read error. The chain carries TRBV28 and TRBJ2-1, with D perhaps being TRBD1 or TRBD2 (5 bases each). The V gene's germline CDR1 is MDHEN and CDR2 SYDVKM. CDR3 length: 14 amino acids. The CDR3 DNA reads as TGTGCCAGCAGTATGGGTGGGACGTACAATGACCAGTTCTTC. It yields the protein CASSMGGTYNDQFF. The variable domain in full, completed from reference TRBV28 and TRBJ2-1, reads DVKVTQSSRYLVKRTGEKVFLECVQDMDHENMFWYRQDPGLGLRLIYFSYDVKMKEKGDIPEGYSVSREKKERFSLILESASTNQTSMYLCASSMGGTYNDQFFGPGTRLTVL.